The 29 T cell receptor beta chains presented below share a single source sample, sequenced in a study of blood T cell repertoires in COVID-19. Here immunoSEQ multiplex PCR was the method, and the copy in TCRdb shows in-frame clones only, minus some. The data show approximately 360,000 clones, over 75% seen once. Sequenced sample: PBMCs or T cells enriched from blood (not recorded which). These receptor sequences come from a woman in her 30s with acute COVID-19.

V is TRBV6-5 and J is TRBJ1-2; D remains unclear. The germline CDR1 and CDR2 sequences are MNHEY and SVGAGI. The CDR3 is made up of 13 amino acids. Trimming removed 4 bases at V and 0 bases at J, with 6 bases between. This CDR3 is CASSSHPNYGYTF. CDR3 sequence (DNA): TGTGCCAGCAGTTCCCATCCTAACTATGGCTACACCTTC.

The rearrangement joins TRBV28 to TRBJ1-6; TRBD1 might be the D (6 bases). This CDR3 spans 14 amino acids. Germline V gives CDR1 MDHEN, CDR2 SYDVKM. V lost 5 bases to trimming and J lost 10 bases, with 15 bases between them. The CDR3 here is CASSRVRDISPLHF. DNA for the CDR3: TGTGCCAGCAGTAGAGTCCGGGACATATCACCCCTCCACTTT.

The genes are TRBV7-2 and TRBJ2-7; 7 bases are a match to TRBD2. CDR1 is SGHTA, CDR2 FQGNSA, per germline. The CDR3 totals 15 residues. V trimming: 3 bases; J trimming: 2 bases; junction bases outside the gene matches: 7. The CDR3 DNA sequence: TGTGCCAGCAGCTTCGGTTTCCGGGGGGCCTACGAGCAGTACTTC. It translates to CASSFGFRGAYEQYF.

The chain joins TRBV10-1 to TRBJ2-7; 7 bases align to TRBD1. The CDR3 runs to 12 residues. The germline CDR1 and CDR2 sequences are WNHNN and SYGVQD (reference sequence). With V trimmed by 6 bases and J by 5 bases, 4 bases remained unmatched. In DNA form, the CDR3 reads TGCGCCAGCAGGGGGACAGACGACGAGCAGTACTTC. Its protein product is CASRGTDDEQYF.

The V call is TRBV6-1, the J call TRBJ2-1; D possibly corresponds to TRBD2 (5 bases). Germline-derived CDR1 and CDR2 are MNHNS and SASEGT. Trimming removed 5 bases at V and 4 bases at J, with 15 bases between. The CDR3 extends over 15 amino acids. The CDR3 sequence: CASSSGRAVYNEQFF. The CDR3 nucleotides are TGTGCCAGCAGTTCGGGCAGAGCGGTATACAATGAGCAGTTCTTC.

CDR3 amino acids: CASMSVNEKLFF. CDR3 in DNA: TGTGCCAGCATGTCAGTTAATGAAAAACTGTTTTTT. V and J are TRBV6-5 and TRBJ1-4; unclear D gene. Germline V CDR1 and CDR2: MNHEY, SVGAGI. The length of the CDR3 is 12 residues. V was clipped by 7 bases and J by 4 bases, with 7 bases between them.

The J gene is TRBJ1-2, the V gene TRBV5-1, with TRBD1 matching 9 bases. Germline loops: CDR1 SGHRS, CDR2 YFSETQ. The CDR3 is made up of 15 amino acids. The V segment lost 2 bases and the J segment 4 bases; nucleotides outside the gene matches: 6. Here the CDR3 reads CASSLGTGFGYGYTF. Written as DNA, the CDR3 is TGCGCCAGCAGCTTAGGGACAGGGTTCGGCTATGGCTACACCTTC.

This clone was recorded only once. The chain couples TRBV5-1 to TRBJ2-2; maybe TRBD2 (7 bases). Germline V gene lookup returns CDR1 SGHRS and CDR2 YFSETQ. V lost 3 bases and J lost 1, with 16 bases in between. The CDR3 runs to 17 residues. The CDR3 DNA reads as TGCGCCAGCAGCTCCATGGGCGGGGGCAGGAACACCGGGGAGCTGTTTTTT. It translates to CASSSMGGGRNTGELFF.

This clone has just a few counts. The chain has TRBV3-1 (or the pseudogene TRBV3-2) and TRBJ2-7, with TRBD2 matching over 11 bases. CDR3 length: 16 residues. From germline, CDR1 is LGHDT and CDR2 YNNKEL (reference sequence). The J segment lost 1 base and the V segment lost 0 bases, leaving 2 bases of the junction unmatched. As DNA, the CDR3 is TGTGCCAGCAGCCAAGAACTAGCGGGGGTGTCCTACGAGCAGTACTTC. Its protein product is CASSQELAGVSYEQYF.

The genes are TRBV7-3 and TRBJ2-1, with 7 bases lining up with TRBD2. Per germline, CDR1 SGHTA and CDR2 FQGTGA. This CDR3 is 18 amino acids long. The V and J ends lost 1 base and 0 bases, in that order; junction bases with no gene match: 9. The CDR3 is CASSLKSPGGSSYNEQFF. The CDR3 nucleotides are TGTGCCAGCAGCTTAAAGTCCCCCGGCGGGAGCTCCTACAATGAGCAGTTCTTC. Full variable domain (remainder filled in from reference TRBV7-3 and TRBJ2-1): GAGVSQTPSNKVTEKGKYVELRCDPISGHTALYWYRQSLGQGPEFLIYFQGTGAADDSGLPNDRFFAVRPEGSVSTLKIQRTERGDSAVYLCASSLKSPGGSSYNEQFFGPGTRLTVL.

This CDR3 is CATSRTGQGQSYEQYF. The CDR3 DNA is TGTGCCACCAGCAGGACCGGGCAGGGGCAAAGCTACGAGCAGTACTTC. The J gene is TRBJ2-7, the V gene TRBV15, with a weak D call TRBD1 (6 bases). The ends were cut back, 3 bases at V and 3 bases at J, with 18 bases in the middle. Germline V CDR1 and CDR2: LNHNV, YYDKDF (reference sequence). The CDR3 has 16 residues.

V and J are TRBV5-5 and TRBJ2-7; 8 bases match TRBD1. J lost 4 bases, V lost 3 bases, and 9 bases had no gene match. The CDR3 contains 15 residues. The germline gives CDR1 SGHKS, CDR2 YYEKEE (reference sequence). CDR3 coding DNA: TGTGCCAGCAGCTCCCCAGGGGGCTTGATGTACGAGCAGTACTTC. It specifies CASSSPGGLMYEQYF.

This rearrangement joins TRBV3-1 (or the pseudogene TRBV3-2) to TRBJ1-2, with TRBD1 identical over 12 bases. Trimming cost V 1 base and J 8 bases; bases outside gene matches: 5. Germline V gene lookup returns CDR1 LGHDT and CDR2 YNNKEL (reference sequence). This CDR3 region has 15 residues. The CDR3: CASSQAGQGAGGYTF. Written as DNA, the CDR3 is TGTGCCAGCAGCCAAGCGGGACAGGGGGCAGGAGGCTACACCTTC.

The chain joins TRBV2 to TRBJ2-1, with D perhaps TRBD1 (6 bases). The CDR3 has 13 amino acids. Germline V lookup: CDR1 SNHLY, CDR2 FYNNEI. V lost 6 bases to trimming and J lost 6 bases, with 12 bases between them. The CDR3 DNA sequence: TGTGCCAGCAGGGCCGACAGGTTCAATGAGCAGTTCTTC. This translates into CASRADRFNEQFF.

The chain combines TRBV30 with TRBJ1-3, with 7 bases identical to TRBD1. Trimming removed 3 bases from V and 0 bases from J; junction bases left unmatched: 2. The CDR3 length is 14 residues. CDR1 GTSNPN and CDR2 SVGIG come from the germline V gene (reference sequence). The CDR3 protein is CAWRGTVSGNTIYF. The CDR3 coding sequence is TGTGCCTGGAGAGGGACAGTCTCTGGAAACACCATATATTTT.

The V call is TRBV4-3, the J call TRBJ2-3, with D possibly TRBD2 on 5 matching bases. The CDR3 has 14 amino acids. Germline V CDR1 and CDR2: LGHNA, YSLEER. V lost 4 bases and J lost 2, with 10 bases in between. CDR3 DNA sequence: TGCGCCAGCAGCCGACGGAGGTTCACAGATACGCAGTATTTT. Translation gives CASSRRRFTDTQYF.

The chain combines TRBV6-6 with TRBJ2-7; D might be TRBD2 (6 bases). Trimming took 5 bases from V and 7 from J, leaving 12 bases between them. Germline V lookup: CDR1 MNHNY, CDR2 SVGAGI (reference sequence). The CDR3 length is 12 residues. The chain's CDR3 is CASSISGREQYF. CDR3 sequence (DNA): TGTGCCAGCAGTATTAGCGGTCGGGAGCAGTACTTC.

A single count supports this clone. The chain uses TRBV6-1 and TRBJ2-7; TRBD2 aligns across 7 bases. The CDR3 is 15 amino acids. Germline V gives CDR1 MNHNS, CDR2 SASEGT. Trimming removed 1 base from V and 3 bases from J; junction bases left unmatched: 6. In nucleotides, the CDR3 is TGTGCCAGCAGTGAAGTCCCTAGCGGAAACTACGAGCAGTACTTC. Translation gives CASSEVPSGNYEQYF.

The chain's CDR3 is CATSDSGTGELFF. DNA of the CDR3: TGTGCCACCAGTGATTCAGGGACCGGGGAGCTGTTTTTT. J is TRBJ2-2 and V is TRBV24-1; D perhaps matches TRBD1 (5 bases). The CDR3 has 13 residues. Trimming shortened V by 2 bases and J by 5 bases, and 5 bases separated the two germline ends. Germline CDR1 KGHDR, CDR2 SFDVKD.

The chain employs TRBV27 and TRBJ2-7; the D gene is possibly TRBD2 (5 bases). Per the germline V gene, CDR1 is MNHEY and CDR2 is SMNVEV (reference sequence). V was clipped by 2 bases and J by 3 bases, with 8 bases between them. The CDR3 runs 13 residues. This chain's CDR3 is CASSLIGNYEQYF. Written as DNA, the CDR3 is TGTGCCAGCAGTTTAATCGGGAACTACGAGCAGTACTTC.

V and J are TRBV4-2 and TRBJ1-2, with D unresolved. From germline, CDR1 is LGHNA and CDR2 YNFKEQ. V lost 4 bases and J lost 4, with 16 bases in between. The length of the CDR3 is 15 residues. The DNA of the CDR3 is TGTGCCAGCAGCCCCACAATTGAAGGGAGCTATGGCTACACCTTC. This codes for CASSPTIEGSYGYTF.

This clone was recorded a few times. The chain employs TRBV12-3 or TRBV12-4 and TRBJ1-2; tentatively, D is TRBD1 (5 bases). Trimming stripped 5 bases from V and 14 bases from J, with 21 bases between. This CDR3 spans 13 amino acids. The CDR3 here is CASSAGRYGMVTF. As DNA, the CDR3 is TGTGCCAGCAGTGCGGGACGGTATGGAATGGTGACCTTC.

CDR3 loop: CASSQCLRNTIYF. CDR3 bases: TGTGCCAGCAGCCAATGTCTACGAAACACCATATATTTT. The chain joins TRBV6-4 to TRBJ1-3; D is undetermined. V was trimmed by 6 bases and J by 5 bases, leaving 11 bases between them. The germline CDR1 and CDR2 sequences are MRHNA and SNTAGT. The CDR3 spans 13 residues.

The chain couples TRBV19 to TRBJ2-2, with D possibly TRBD1 on 5 matching bases. CDR3 size: 18 residues. Trimming left V 7 bases short and J 1 base short, with 22 bases between. CDR1 and CDR2 from the germline V gene are LNHDA and SQIVND (reference sequence). The CDR3 here is CASIPGVYTGLNTGELFF. For the CDR3, the DNA is TGTGCCAGTATCCCCGGCGTATATACAGGCTTGAACACCGGGGAGCTGTTTTTT. Together with reference TRBV19 and TRBJ2-2, the CDR3 gives the full variable domain: DGGITQSPKYLFRKEGQNVTLSCEQNLNHDAMYWYRQDPGQGLRLIYYSQIVNDFQKGDIAEGYSVSREKKESFPLTVTSAQKNPTAFYLCASIPGVYTGLNTGELFFGEGSRLTVL.

The DNA of the CDR3 is TGTGCCAGCAGTTTATCGGCACAGGCTATCAATCAGCCCCAGCATTTT. Translated: CASSLSAQAINQPQHF. This rearrangement joins TRBV27 to TRBJ1-5; D may be TRBD1 (5 bases). This CDR3 comprises 16 residues. Germline V CDR1 and CDR2: MNHEY, SMNVEV (reference sequence). V was shortened by 0 bases and J by 3 bases, with 12 bases between the two germline ends.

The gene calls are TRBV10-3 and TRBJ2-5, with TRBD1 matching 8 bases. Germline values: CDR1 ENHRY, CDR2 SYGVKD. The CDR3 contains 13 residues. V lost 8 bases, J lost 5 bases, and 7 bases stayed unmatched. The CDR3, as DNA: TGTGCCATCGCGGGGCAGGGGGCTGAGACCCAGTACTTC. Its translation: CAIAGQGAETQYF.

The chain carries TRBV5-4 and TRBJ2-3, with a tentative D call TRBD2 (7 bases). Germline V gene data show CDR1 as SGHNT and CDR2 as YYREEE (reference sequence). The CDR3 loop spans 13 amino acids. V was shortened by 3 bases and J by 8 bases, with 13 bases between the two germline ends. CDR3 in DNA: TGTGCCAGCAGCTCCCAAGGGGGGGTTACGCAGTATTTT. Translating gives CASSSQGGVTQYF. The full variable domain, its missing parts supplied by reference TRBV5-4 and TRBJ2-3, is ETGVTQSPTHLIKTRGQQVTLRCSSQSGHNTVSWYQQALGQGPQFIFQYYREEENGRGNFPPRFSGLQFPNYSSELNVNALELDDSALYLCASSSQGGVTQYFGPGTRLTVL.

The CDR3: CSVARQNYGYTF. The CDR3 nucleotides read TGCAGCGTTGCGCGACAGAACTATGGCTACACCTTC. The chain combines TRBV29-1 with TRBJ1-2; tentative D call: TRBD1 (5 bases). V lost 4 bases to trimming and J lost 2 bases, with 8 bases between them. The germline gives CDR1 SQVTM, CDR2 ANQGSEA. The CDR3 is 12 amino acids. The full variable domain, in which reference TRBV29-1 and TRBJ1-2 provide the parts outside the CDR3, is SAVISQKPSRDICQRGTSLTIQCQVDSQVTMMFWYRQQPGQSLTLIATANQGSEATYESGFVIDKFPISRPNLTFSTLTVSNMSPEDSSIYLCSVARQNYGYTFGSGTRLTVV.

V and J are TRBV18 and TRBJ2-2, with 7 bases aligning to TRBD1. CDR1 is KGHSH and CDR2 is LQKENI in the germline V gene. This CDR3 has 16 residues. Germline trimming cut 3 bases from V and 1 base from J; bases unmatched to any gene: 5. This CDR3 reads CASSPRQGLNTGELFF. The CDR3 DNA reads TGTGCCAGCTCACCGCGACAGGGCCTGAACACCGGGGAGCTGTTTTTT.